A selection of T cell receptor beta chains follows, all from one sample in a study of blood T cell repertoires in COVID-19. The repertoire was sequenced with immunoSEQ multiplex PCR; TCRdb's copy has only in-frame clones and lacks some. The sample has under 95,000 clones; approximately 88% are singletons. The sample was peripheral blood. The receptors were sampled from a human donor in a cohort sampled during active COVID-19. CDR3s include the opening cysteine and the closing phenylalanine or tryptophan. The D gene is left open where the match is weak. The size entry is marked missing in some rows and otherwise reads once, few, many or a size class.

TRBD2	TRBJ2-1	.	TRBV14	TGTGCCAGCAGCCACCAACTAGCGGGAGCTTTCTCCTACAATGAGCAGTTCTTC	CASSHQLAGAFSYNEQFF
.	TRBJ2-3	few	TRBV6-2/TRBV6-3	TGTGCCAGCAGTCCCATCACGGGAGATCTACATACGCAGTATTTT	CASSPITGDLHTQYF
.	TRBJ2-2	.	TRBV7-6	TGTGCCAGCAGCTTACGCGGAGCTAACACCGGGGAGCTGTTTTTT	CASSLRGANTGELFF
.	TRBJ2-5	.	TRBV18	TGTGCCAGCTCTTCGCAAGAGACCCAGTACTTC	CASSSQETQYF
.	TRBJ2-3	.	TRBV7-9	TGTGCCAGCAGCCACCGTGCCGCGGGGTTCGGCACAGATACGCAGTATTTT	CASSHRAAGFGTDTQYF
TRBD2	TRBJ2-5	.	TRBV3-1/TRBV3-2	TGTGCCAGCAGCCAAGAGGGACTAGCGGGGGGGCGAACCCAGTACTTC	CASSQEGLAGGRTQYF
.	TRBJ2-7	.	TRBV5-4	TGTGCCAGCAGCCACCCGACTAGTTTTGGGTCAGAGCAGTACTTC	CASSHPTSFGSEQYF
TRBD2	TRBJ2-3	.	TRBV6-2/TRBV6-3	TGTGCCAGCAGTTACTCCGGCGGGGGGGCCACCGATACGCAGTATTTT	CASSYSGGGATDTQYF
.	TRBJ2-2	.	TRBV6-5	TGTGCCAGCAGTTACTCGTTAGCAGCTAACACCGGGGAGCTGTTTTTT	CASSYSLAANTGELFF
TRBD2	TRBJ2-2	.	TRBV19	TGTGCCAGTAGGAATAGCGGGAGGAACGGTGCCGGGGAGCTGTTTTTT	CASRNSGRNGAGELFF
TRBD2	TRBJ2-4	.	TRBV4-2	TGTGCCAGCAGCCACGGGGGGGCCAAAAACATTCAGTACTTC	CASSHGGAKNIQYF
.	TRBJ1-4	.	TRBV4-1	TGCGCCAGCAGCCCACCACAGGGTTTCGGCGTTGATGAAAAACTGTTTTTT	CASSPPQGFGVDEKLFF
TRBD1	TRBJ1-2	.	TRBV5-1	TGCGCCAGCAGCTTTGACAGGGGCGACGGCTACACCTTC	CASSFDRGDGYTF
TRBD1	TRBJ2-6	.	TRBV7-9	TGTGCCAGCAGCTCTCCGGTACAGGGGACGACTGGGGCCAACGTCCTGACTTTC	CASSSPVQGTTGANVLTF
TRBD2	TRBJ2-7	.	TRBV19	TGTGCCAGTAGTGTAGGACTAGCGGTTTACGAGCAGTACTTC	CASSVGLAVYEQYF
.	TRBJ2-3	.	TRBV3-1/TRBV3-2	TGTGCCAGCAGCCAAGATATAACTAGCCCTAGCACAGATACGCAGTATTTT	CASSQDITSPSTDTQYF
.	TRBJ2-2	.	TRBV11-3	TGTGCCAGCAGCTTAGCTCGGGGTGACGGGGAGCTGTTTTTT	CASSLARGDGELFF
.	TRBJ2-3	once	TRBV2	TGTGCCAGCATTAGTCGGCGTTTTAGGAGGGGCACAGATACGCAGTATTTT	CASISRRFRRGTDTQYF
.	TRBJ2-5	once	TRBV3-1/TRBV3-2	TGTGCCAGCAGCCCGGCGGGCTCCGGGACCCAGTACTTC	CASSPAGSGTQYF
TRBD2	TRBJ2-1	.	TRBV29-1	TGCAGCGTTGAATCTGAAGGCGGGGGCTCCTACAATGAGCAGTTCTTC	CSVESEGGGSYNEQFF
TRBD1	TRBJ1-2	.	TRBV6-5	TGTGCCAGCAGTTACTCGACGACAGGGGGCTATGGCTACACCTTC	CASSYSTTGGYGYTF
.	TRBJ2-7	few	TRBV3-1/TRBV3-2	TGTGCCAGCGGCCTAGGGGCGGCCTCCTACGAGCAGTACTTC	CASGLGAASYEQYF
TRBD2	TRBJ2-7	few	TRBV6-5	TGTGCCAGCAGTTACTCGAGCGGCGGGAGGACCTACGAGCAGTACTTC	CASSYSSGGRTYEQYF
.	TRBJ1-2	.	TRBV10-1	TGCGCCAGCAGTGCCCAGGGAAGCGGCTACACCTTC	CASSAQGSGYTF
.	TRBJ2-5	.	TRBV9	TGTGCCAGCAGCGTAGGAACAGGATTAGAGACCCAGTACTTC	CASSVGTGLETQYF
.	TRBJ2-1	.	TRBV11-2	TGTGCCAGCAGCTTAGCGGGGAGTTCGTACAATGAGCAGTTCTTC	CASSLAGSSYNEQFF
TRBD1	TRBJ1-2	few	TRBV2	TGTGCCAGCAGTCCAGGCCGGGACAGAAACTATGGCTACACCTTC	CASSPGRDRNYGYTF
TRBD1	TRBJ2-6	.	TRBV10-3	TGTGCCATCAGTGCCCCGGGACAGGCGCTCTCTGGGGCCAACGTCCTGACTTTC	CAISAPGQALSGANVLTF
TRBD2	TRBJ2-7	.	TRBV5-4	TGTGCCAGCAGTGAGGGACTAGCGGGAGGGTACGAGCAGTACTTC	CASSEGLAGGYEQYF
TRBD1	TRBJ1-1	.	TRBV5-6	TGTGCCAGCAGCTTCCAGACAGGGCCCGGGACTGAAGCTTTCTTT	CASSFQTGPGTEAFF
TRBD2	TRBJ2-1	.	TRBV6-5	TGTGCCAGCAGTTACTCGAGAGCGGGGGCGGGGAATGAGCAGTTCTTC	CASSYSRAGAGNEQFF
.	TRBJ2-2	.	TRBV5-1	TGCGCCAGCAGCTTCACGGGGGGCCAGAACACCGGGGAGCTGTTTTTT	CASSFTGGQNTGELFF
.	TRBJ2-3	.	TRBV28	TGTGCCAGCAGTTCCCCGTCCACAGATACGCAGTATTTT	CASSSPSTDTQYF
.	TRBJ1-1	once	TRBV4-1	TGCGCCAGCAGCCAAGTTGGGCAGAACACTGAAGCTTTCTTT	CASSQVGQNTEAFF
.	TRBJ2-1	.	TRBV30	TGTGCCTGGAGTCCCGTTAATGAGCAGTTCTTC	CAWSPVNEQFF
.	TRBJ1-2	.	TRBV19	TGTGCCAGTAGGGAGCAGTTCACAGGGAACTATGGCTACACCTTC	CASREQFTGNYGYTF
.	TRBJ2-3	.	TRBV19	TGTGCCAGTAGTATAAGTTCGACAACCGACACAGATACGCAGTATTTT	CASSISSTTDTDTQYF
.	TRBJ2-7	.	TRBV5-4	TGTGCCAGCAGCTTGACGGTGAACTACGAGCAGTACTTC	CASSLTVNYEQYF